Only a few counts were recorded for the clone carrying this TCR beta chain. The antigen remains unidentified. The data were taken from a study of blood T cells in healthy people across ages. Whole-study results and caveats: Both higher diversity and more naive CD4+ cells marked long-lived donors when set against aged donors.

Per sample, extraction of total RNA gave at least 5 micrograms in every case. Germline-derived CDR1 and CDR2 are LGHNA and YSLEER. The CDR3 loop spans 17 amino acids. V was clipped by 0 bases and J by 5 bases; unmatched bases: 5. A J-beta primer mix and a sample-barcoded 5' primer were used in a second PCR of roughly 7 to 12 cycles. From the 5' RACE reads, TCRdb called clonotypes with MiXCR, one entry per CDR3 protein. The data contain 1.5 million to 2 million distinct CDR3 sequences, approximately 30% of them singletons. The rearrangement links TRBV4-3 to TRBJ2-1; TRBD2 agrees at 12 bases. This receptor was taken from a woman between 25 and 40 years old in good health. The source material was blood. CDR3 residues: CASSQDASGRAHNEQFF. CDR3 nucleotide sequence: TGCGCCAGCAGCCAAGATGCTAGCGGGAGGGCGCACAATGAGCAGTTCTTC.